This T cell receptor (beta chain) was sequenced for a study of early T cells in non-severe SARS-CoV-2 infection. CDR1 LGHDT and CDR2 YNNKEL come from the germline V gene (reference sequence). The CDR3 is made up of 19 amino acids. Losses at the gene ends were 0 bases for V and 11 bases for J; bases not matched to a gene: 19. Unique molecular identifiers (one per individual cDNA molecule) were attached. A single record per CDR3 protein comes from TCRdb applying MiXCR to the 5' RACE reads. The sample lists roughly 83,000 distinct CDR3 sequences, approximately 12% occurring once. This clonotype has more than one count but fewer than ten.

The sample was whole blood, taken at baseline. This TCR derives from an adult who was a healthcare worker with PCR-confirmed SARS-CoV-2 infection or an uninfected control (not recorded which). The chain is built from TRBV3-1 and TRBJ2-1; 10 nucleotides align to TRBD2. The CDR3 coding sequence is TGTGCCAGCAGCCAAGATAGCCCCATGGGGTCTAGCGGGAGCGTCAAGCAGTTCTTC. Its translation: CASSQDSPMGSSGSVKQFF.